This entry lists 27 T cell receptor beta chains sequenced from one sample in a study of cytotoxic CD8 clonotypes in ibrutinib-treated CLL. The repertoire was sequenced with immunoSEQ multiplex PCR; TCRdb's copy has only in-frame clones and lacks some. The sample contains 300,000 to 350,000 clones, just under 80% of which appear only once. This material consisted of PBMCs, taken before ibrutinib treatment. These TCRs come from a human donor with chronic lymphocytic leukemia.

The chain uses TRBV27 and TRBJ2-2; D unclear. V lost 4 bases and J 4 bases, leaving 13 bases between the germline ends. Germline V gene sequence: CDR1 MNHEY, CDR2 SMNVEV (reference sequence). This CDR3 region has 15 residues. CDR3 coding DNA: TGTGCCAGCAGTTCCTTTATCTCGGGCACCGGGGAGCTGTTTTTT. This encodes CASSSFISGTGELFF.

This rearrangement joins TRBV10-2 to TRBJ1-2; no firm D call. This CDR3 contains 14 residues. Germline CDR1 reads WSHSY; CDR2 reads SAAADI. Trimming cost V 0 bases and J 4 bases, with 9 bases left between them. CDR3 in DNA: TGCGCCAGCAGTGAGTCGAATATACGCTATGGCTACACCTTC. This sequence encodes CASSESNIRYGYTF.

CDR3 amino acids: CASSLTARASGTSGANVLTF. For the CDR3, the DNA is TGTGCCAGCAGCTTAACTGCTCGGGCTAGCGGGACTTCTGGGGCCAACGTCCTGACTTTC. This chain connects TRBV7-3 to TRBJ2-6, with TRBD2 matching 9 bases. This CDR3 has 20 amino acids. Per germline, CDR1 SGHTA and CDR2 FQGTGA. The trim removed 0 bases at V and 1 base at J, leaving 10 bases unmatched.

This chain uses TRBV7-2 with TRBJ2-4, with 7 bases aligning to TRBD1. The CDR3 sequence is 14 residues long. CDR1 SGHTA and CDR2 FQGNSA come from the germline V gene. With 5 bases clipped from V and 8 bases from J, the junction kept 9 bases outside the gene matches. The CDR3 region is CASSLRQGSDIQYF. The CDR3 nucleotides read TGTGCCAGCAGCCTAAGACAGGGTTCGGACATTCAGTACTTC.

This clone showed up just a few times. This sequence joins TRBV5-6 and TRBJ1-2, with unresolved D. This CDR3 has 12 amino acids. Germline assignment: CDR1 SGHDT and CDR2 YYEEEE. V was shortened by 0 bases and J by 5 bases, with 5 bases between the two germline ends. The CDR3 loop reads CASSLEQYGYTF. CDR3 sequence (DNA): TGTGCCAGCAGCTTGGAACAGTATGGCTACACCTTC.

The J gene is TRBJ2-7, the V gene TRBV10-1; D remains ambiguous. Germline lookup yields CDR1 WNHNN and CDR2 SYGVQD (reference sequence). V lost 8 bases, J lost 4 bases, and 6 bases lay in between. This CDR3 region has 10 residues. CDR3 sequence reads: CASVIYEQYF. The CDR3 DNA sequence: TGCGCCAGCGTAATATACGAGCAGTACTTC.

This chain connects TRBV5-1 to TRBJ2-1, with D uncertain. The germline V and J ends were trimmed by 0 bases and 7 bases, with 5 bases remaining between them. Germline CDR1 SGHRS, CDR2 YFSETQ. The CDR3 runs to 12 residues. The CDR3 loop is CASSLGVNEQFF. CDR3 nucleotide sequence: TGCGCCAGCAGCTTGGGGGTAAATGAGCAGTTCTTC.

This clone was counted once. The chain employs TRBV5-1 and TRBJ1-1; no clear D. The V and J ends lost 0 bases and 0 bases respectively, with 12 bases between them. In germline, CDR1 is SGHRS, CDR2 YFSETQ. The length of the CDR3 is 16 residues. CDR3 residues: CASSLGADSMNTEAFF. CDR3 nucleotides: TGCGCCAGCAGCTTGGGAGCAGACTCTATGAACACTGAAGCTTTCTTT.

This clone showed up just once. The genes are TRBV27 and TRBJ2-7; D unclear. Trimming removed 4 bases at V and 0 bases at J, with 13 bases between. The CDR3 runs 15 residues. CDR1 and CDR2 (germline): MNHEY, SMNVEV (reference sequence). The CDR3 nucleotides read TGTGCCAGCAGTTCCAGGACGTCCTACTCCTACGAGCAGTACTTC. This encodes CASSSRTSYSYEQYF.

The rearrangement links TRBV9 to TRBJ2-2, with D possibly matching TRBD2 (6 bases). The CDR3 loop spans 17 amino acids. The V gene lost 0 bases and the J gene lost 0 bases, with 12 bases spanning the gap. The germline gives CDR1 SGDLS, CDR2 YYNGEE. CDR3 protein: CASSVGLAAANTGELFF. In DNA form, the CDR3 reads TGTGCCAGCAGCGTAGGCTTAGCGGCAGCGAACACCGGGGAGCTGTTTTTT.

This sequence joins TRBV5-4 and TRBJ2-5; D possibly corresponds to TRBD2 (5 bases). The CDR3 sequence is 16 residues long. Germline loops: CDR1 SGHNT, CDR2 YYREEE (reference sequence). The ends were cut back, 4 bases at V and 3 bases at J, with 19 bases in the middle. The DNA of the CDR3 is TGTGCCAGCAGCCCCAGGCCGGGAAACGGGGAAGAGACCCAGTACTTC. It codes for CASSPRPGNGEETQYF.

This rearrangement joins TRBV6-5 to TRBJ2-5; no definite D call. Germline V CDR1 and CDR2: MNHEY, SVGAGI. Trimming took 6 bases from V and 5 from J, leaving 7 bases between them. The CDR3 runs 11 residues. DNA for the CDR3: TGTGCCAGCAGCCTTCGGGAGACCCAGTACTTC. Protein sequence: CASSLRETQYF.

This sequence joins TRBV30 and TRBJ1-2; 10 bases align to TRBD1. The CDR3 loop spans 14 amino acids. Germline V gives CDR1 GTSNPN, CDR2 SVGIG (reference sequence). The trim removed 2 bases at V and 4 bases at J, leaving 4 bases unmatched. The CDR3 region has the DNA TGTGCCTGGAGTCCCGGGACAGGGGCCTATGGCTACACCTTC. Translation gives CAWSPGTGAYGYTF.

The rearrangement joins TRBV5-1 to TRBJ2-5, with D maybe TRBD2 (6 bases). Per the germline V gene, CDR1 is SGHRS and CDR2 is YFSETQ. The V gene lost 4 bases and the J gene lost 3 bases, with 19 bases spanning the gap. There are 16 residues in the CDR3. This CDR3 is CASSRNKGTEKETQYF. For the CDR3, the DNA is TGCGCCAGCAGCAGGAATAAGGGGACTGAGAAAGAGACCCAGTACTTC.

The rearrangement uses TRBV7-8 and TRBJ1-2; a weak D match, TRBD1 (6 bases). The V end lost 1 base, the J end lost 8 bases, and 11 bases lay between the germline ends. Germline assignment: CDR1 SGHVS and CDR2 FQNEAQ. This CDR3 region has 13 residues. CDR3 DNA: TGTGCCAGCAGCTTAGGGACAGTTGCCGGCTACACCTTC. It specifies CASSLGTVAGYTF. Using reference TRBV7-8 and TRBJ1-2 for the parts outside the CDR3, the full variable domain is GAGVSQSPRYKVAKRGQDVALRCDPISGHVSLFWYQQALGQGPEFLTYFQNEAQLDKSGLPSDRFFAERPEGSVSTLKIQRTQQEDSAVYLCASSLGTVAGYTFGSGTRLTVV.

This clone has a handful of counts. This chain uses TRBV4-2 with TRBJ1-4, with D tentatively TRBD1 (5 bases). Germline V lookup: CDR1 LGHNA, CDR2 YNFKEQ. V lost 0 bases and J 7 bases, leaving 15 bases between the germline ends. CDR3 length: 16 residues. CDR3 loop: CASSQESYRTGEKLFF. In nucleotides, the CDR3 is TGTGCCAGCAGCCAAGAGTCTTACAGGACGGGTGAAAAACTGTTTTTT.

V usage is TRBV28 and J usage is TRBJ1-5; possibly TRBD1 for D (6 bases). Germline V lookup: CDR1 MDHEN, CDR2 SYDVKM. Trimming took 5 bases from V and 0 from J, leaving 11 bases between them. The CDR3 spans 15 residues. Written as DNA, the CDR3 is TGTGCCAGCAGTATCAACAGGGATAGCAATCAGCCCCAGCATTTT. Residues: CASSINRDSNQPQHF.

This clone was observed a few times. Here the CDR3 DNA reads TGCGCCAGCTCACGGAGGGGGCGGGGAGAGTACGAGCAGTACTTC. Translation: CASSRRGRGEYEQYF. This rearrangement joins TRBV5-1 to TRBJ2-7; possible D gene TRBD1, 7 bases. Trimming left V 7 bases short and J 4 bases short, with 21 bases between. The CDR3 length is 15 residues. Germline V gives CDR1 SGHRS, CDR2 YFSETQ.

The rearrangement uses TRBV2 and TRBJ2-5; maybe TRBD1 (6 bases). The CDR3 totals 15 residues. With 7 bases removed from V and 1 base from J, the gap between germline ends came to 16 bases. Germline values: CDR1 SNHLY, CDR2 FYNNEI. CDR3 sequence reads: CASTGQGSAQETQYF. Written as DNA, the CDR3 is TGTGCCAGCACAGGCCAGGGGTCGGCCCAAGAGACCCAGTACTTC.

The chain joins TRBV18 to TRBJ2-7; D call uncertain. This CDR3 has 14 residues. Per the germline V gene, CDR1 is KGHSH and CDR2 is LQKENI. V was clipped by 3 bases and J by 1 base, with 10 bases between them. CDR3 in amino acids: CASSPTGRSYEQYF. The CDR3 DNA reads TGTGCCAGCTCACCGACCGGTCGTTCCTACGAGCAGTACTTC.

This chain connects TRBV5-1 to TRBJ2-3; tentatively, D is TRBD1 (5 bases). V shed 4 bases and J shed 4 bases, with 10 bases lying between them. CDR1 is SGHRS and CDR2 is YFSETQ in the germline V gene. This CDR3 is 13 amino acids long. The DNA of the CDR3 is TGCGCCAGCAGCGCCGAAGGGGCAGATACGCAGTATTTT. This gives the protein CASSAEGADTQYF. The variable domain in full, completed from reference TRBV5-1 and TRBJ2-3, reads KAGVTQTPRYLIKTRGQQVTLSCSPISGHRSVSWYQQTPGQGLQFLFEYFSETQRNKGNFPGRFSGRQFSNSRSEMNVSTLELGDSALYLCASSAEGADTQYFGPGTRLTVL.

The chain links TRBV11-2 to TRBJ1-2; TRBD1 is a possible D gene (6 bases). There are 19 residues in the CDR3. Trimming took 4 bases from V and 1 from J, leaving 25 bases between them. Germline values: CDR1 SGHAT, CDR2 FQNNGV. The CDR3 reads CASSSRVGFGDRSNYGYTF. Here the CDR3 DNA reads TGTGCCAGCAGCTCTAGAGTGGGCTTTGGCGACAGGAGTAACTATGGCTACACCTTC.

V usage is TRBV19 and J usage is TRBJ2-7, with D hard to call. V dropped 4 bases and J dropped 4 bases, with 32 bases sitting between them. This CDR3 is built from 20 residues. Germline-derived CDR1 and CDR2 are LNHDA and SQIVND (reference sequence). CDR3 nucleotides: TGTGCCAGTAGTAGGTCGCATGCCCGGGCCTATGTCAACAATTGGTACGAGCAGTACTTC. This translates into CASSRSHARAYVNNWYEQYF.

The V and J genes are TRBV10-3 and TRBJ1-1; possible D gene TRBD1, 6 bases. The V end was cut by 6 bases, the J end by 7 bases, with 9 bases between. The CDR3 totals 11 residues. Germline CDR1 is ENHRY and CDR2 is SYGVKD. The CDR3 DNA is TGTGCCATCAGAGGGGGGGGTGAAGCTTTCTTT. Protein product: CAIRGGGEAFF.

This clone was seen a few times. V is TRBV5-1 and J is TRBJ2-7; the match to TRBD2 covers 9 bases. CDR1 and CDR2 from the germline V gene are SGHRS and YFSETQ. J was trimmed by 0 bases and V by 4 bases; bases with no gene match: 8. The CDR3 consists of 16 residues. The CDR3 here is CASSVQPGLASYEQYF. CDR3 in DNA: TGCGCCAGCAGCGTTCAGCCGGGACTAGCCTCCTACGAGCAGTACTTC.

The chain joins TRBV4-3 to TRBJ2-3, with 8 bases lining up with TRBD2. Losses at the gene ends were 5 bases for V and 3 bases for J; bases not matched to a gene: 10. The CDR3 runs 16 residues. CDR1 and CDR2 (germline): LGHNA, YSLEER. The CDR3 sequence: CASSWELAGGTDTQYF. The CDR3 nucleotides read TGCGCCAGCAGCTGGGAGCTAGCGGGCGGTACAGATACGCAGTATTTT.

The CDR3 reads CATSRDPVAGVFEQYF. The CDR3 DNA reads TGTGCCACCAGCAGAGATCCGGTAGCGGGAGTATTCGAGCAGTACTTC. This chain joins TRBV15 and TRBJ2-7; 9 nucleotides agree with TRBD2. CDR3 length equals 16 residues. The junction had 9 bases not matched to a gene; V was cut back by 0 bases and J by 6 bases. The germline V gene encodes CDR1 LNHNV and CDR2 YYDKDF (reference sequence).